These T cell receptor beta chains were read from a single sample in a study of blood T cell repertoires in COVID-19. Produced via immunoSEQ multiplex PCR; TCRdb's table is partial and in-frame only. The data hold around 78,000 clones, with approximately 90% observed a single time. Sample: peripheral blood. The receptors originated from a man in his fifties or sixties with active or convalescent COVID-19. Each CDR3 is given with its conserved first and last residue. The D gene is left open where the match is weak. Size values are once, few and many counts, or a class for expanded clones, and some rows have none.

clone_size,j_call,v_call,d_call,cdr3_aa,cdr3_nt
once,TRBJ1-1,TRBV19,-,CASSTAQATNTEAFF,TGTGCCAGTAGTACCGCACAGGCGACGAACACTGAAGCTTTCTTT
once,TRBJ2-3,TRBV14,TRBD2,CASSHVLGGGTDTQYF,TGTGCCAGCAGCCACGTCTTGGGGGGGGGCACAGATACGCAGTATTTT
-,TRBJ1-3,TRBV5-5,-,CASSPTGTSGNTIYF,TGTGCCAGCAGCCCCACAGGGACGAGTGGAAACACCATATATTTT
-,TRBJ2-7,TRBV19,-,CASSNQGVKDEQYF,TGTGCCAGTAGTAATCAAGGGGTGAAGGACGAGCAGTACTTC
once,TRBJ2-7,TRBV3-1/TRBV3-2,-,CASSHRRGLFEQYF,TGTGCCAGCAGCCACAGAAGGGGACTTTTCGAGCAGTACTTC
-,TRBJ1-4,TRBV3-1/TRBV3-2,-,CASSQGIGATNEKLFF,TGTGCCAGCAGCCAAGGCATCGGGGCAACTAATGAAAAACTGTTTTTT
-,TRBJ2-1,TRBV6-5,TRBD1,CASEQGVGNEQFF,TGTGCCAGCGAGCAGGGGGTGGGCAATGAGCAGTTCTTC
-,TRBJ2-7,TRBV29-1,-,CSVEDPTGPPYEQYF,TGCAGCGTTGAAGACCCGACAGGACCACCCTACGAGCAGTACTTC
once,TRBJ2-7,TRBV12-5,TRBD1,CASGLVQFAGTGGYEQYF,TGTGCTAGTGGTTTGGTACAATTCGCAGGTACAGGGGGTTACGAGCAGTACTTC
-,TRBJ2-6,TRBV2,-,CASSGGQGAGANVLTF,TGTGCCAGCAGTGGGGGACAAGGGGCTGGGGCCAACGTCCTGACTTTC
-,TRBJ2-1,TRBV19,TRBD1,CASSIGDRDSNEQFF,TGTGCCAGTAGTATAGGGGACCGGGACAGCAATGAGCAGTTCTTC
-,TRBJ1-5,TRBV28,-,CASSLQSRQGQPQHF,TGTGCCAGCAGTCTCCAGTCTCGGCAGGGGCAGCCCCAGCATTTT
-,TRBJ2-7,TRBV29-1,TRBD2,CSAITSGVHEQYF,TGCAGCGCGATCACTAGCGGGGTGCACGAGCAGTACTTC
-,TRBJ2-3,TRBV6-5,TRBD2,CASHPGLEVNTQYF,TGTGCCAGCCACCCGGGACTAGAGGTGAATACGCAGTATTTT
-,TRBJ1-6,TRBV6-6,-,CASSYSQGESPLHF,TGTGCCAGCAGTTACTCTCAGGGCGAATCACCCCTCCACTTT
-,TRBJ2-3,TRBV11-2,-,CASSLDPGRTDTQYF,TGTGCCAGCAGCTTAGACCCGGGAAGGACAGATACGCAGTATTTT
-,TRBJ2-3,TRBV5-4,TRBD2,CASTRTSGGPTRDTQYF,TGTGCCAGCACCAGGACTAGCGGAGGACCAACCCGAGATACGCAGTATTTT
-,TRBJ2-1,TRBV11-2,TRBD2,CASSLVFGGGSYNEQFF,TGTGCCAGCAGCTTAGTATTTGGCGGGGGGTCCTACAATGAGCAGTTCTTC
-,TRBJ1-6,TRBV6-2/TRBV6-3,TRBD1,CASSPGQGAFNSPLHF,TGTGCCAGCAGTCCCGGACAGGGGGCTTTTAATTCACCCCTCCACTTT
-,TRBJ1-5,TRBV5-6,TRBD1,CASSLWTGSNQPQHF,TGTGCCAGCAGCTTGTGGACAGGAAGCAATCAGCCCCAGCATTTT
-,TRBJ2-1,TRBV4-1,-,CASSQGHISYNEQFF,TGCGCCAGCAGCCAAGGTCACATCTCCTACAATGAGCAGTTCTTC
-,TRBJ2-1,TRBV5-1,-,CASSLVVGGEQFF,TGCGCCAGCAGCTTGGTCGTGGGGGGTGAGCAGTTCTTC
few,TRBJ1-1,TRBV6-5,TRBD1,CATAVGQGVTEAFF,TGTGCCACCGCGGTGGGACAGGGGGTGACTGAAGCTTTCTTT
-,TRBJ2-7,TRBV7-2,TRBD2,CASSLLAENSYEQYF,TGTGCCAGCAGCTTACTAGCGGAGAACTCCTACGAGCAGTACTTC
once,TRBJ2-5,TRBV27,TRBD1,CASSRDRGETQYF,TGTGCCAGCAGCCGGGACAGGGGAGAGACCCAGTACTTC
-,TRBJ2-2,TRBV24-1,TRBD2,CATQLAGDTGELFF,TGTGCCACCCAACTAGCGGGAGACACCGGGGAGCTGTTTTTT
-,TRBJ1-1,TRBV30,TRBD1,CAWMTGIPTEAFF,TGTGCCTGGATGACAGGGATTCCCACTGAAGCTTTCTTT
-,TRBJ2-5,TRBV6-2/TRBV6-3,TRBD2,CASSYTGLAAQATQYF,TGTGCCAGCAGTTACACCGGACTAGCGGCCCAAGCGACCCAGTACTTC
few,TRBJ1-1,TRBV30,-,CAWSRDISEAFF,TGTGCCTGGAGTCGGGACATCTCTGAAGCTTTCTTT
-,TRBJ1-5,TRBV21-1,-,CASSKGCVRAPKNQPQHF,TGTGCCAGCAGCAAAGGGTGCGTGAGGGCACCTAAGAATCAGCCCCAGCATTTT
-,TRBJ2-3,TRBV4-1,TRBD1,CASSQYQGVQGTDTQYF,TGCGCCAGCAGCCAGTACCAGGGGGTTCAGGGCACAGATACGCAGTATTTT
-,TRBJ2-2,TRBV5-5,TRBD1,CASSTGQGATGELFF,TGTGCCAGCAGCACCGGACAGGGGGCGACCGGGGAGCTGTTTTTT
-,TRBJ1-4,TRBV6-5,TRBD1,CASSPGTGNEKLFF,TGTGCCAGCAGCCCGGGGACAGGGAACGAAAAACTGTTTTTT
-,TRBJ2-3,TRBV10-3,TRBD1,CAIRPDRGQQDTQYF,TGTGCCATCAGACCAGACAGGGGGCAACAAGATACGCAGTATTTT
once,TRBJ2-1,TRBV19,-,CASSITGYNEQFF,TGTGCCAGTAGTATCACGGGGTACAATGAGCAGTTCTTC